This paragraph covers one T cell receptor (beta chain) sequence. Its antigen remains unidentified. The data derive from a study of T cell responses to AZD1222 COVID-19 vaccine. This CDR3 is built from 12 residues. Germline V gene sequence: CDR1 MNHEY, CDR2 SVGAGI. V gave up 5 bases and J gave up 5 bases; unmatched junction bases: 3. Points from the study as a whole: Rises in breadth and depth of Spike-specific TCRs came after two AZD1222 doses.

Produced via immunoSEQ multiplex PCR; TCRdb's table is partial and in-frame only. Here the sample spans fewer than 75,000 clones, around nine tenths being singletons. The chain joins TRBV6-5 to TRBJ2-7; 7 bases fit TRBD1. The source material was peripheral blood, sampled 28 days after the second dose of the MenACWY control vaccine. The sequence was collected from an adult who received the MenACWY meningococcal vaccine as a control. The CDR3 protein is CASSRQGDEQYF. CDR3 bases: TGTGCCAGCAGTCGACAGGGCGACGAGCAGTACTTC.